A single T cell receptor (beta chain) is shown here with its context. Its antigen is as yet unknown. The entry originates in a study of blood T cells in healthy people across ages. Findings and limits, study-wide: Leaving the PBMCs unsorted stopped any conclusive comparison of naive versus antigen-experienced cells. Strong correlation existed between TCR beta diversity and naive T cell percentage.

The CDR3 consists of 14 residues. With 6 bases removed from V and 6 bases from J, the gap between germline ends came to 14 bases. The V gene's germline CDR1 is MNHEY and CDR2 SVGEGT. Next came a second PCR, run for roughly 6 to 11 cycles, which used a sample-barcoded 5' primer along with a J-beta primer mix. TCRdb redid the calling of the 5' RACE reads with MiXCR, one entry per CDR3 protein. The table shows 660,000 or so distinct CDR3 sequences, with under 65% occurring only once. This rearrangement joins TRBV6-2 or TRBV6-3 to TRBJ1-4, with a tentative D call TRBD1 (5 bases). The clonotype was recovered from a man between 60 and 75 years old in good health. Material: blood. The DNA for the CDR3 is TGTGCCAGCAGGATGACCAGGGTGGATGAAAAACTGTTTTTT. Protein product: CASRMTRVDEKLFF.